These 17 T cell receptor beta chains share one sample of origin, sequenced in a study of blood T cell repertoires in COVID-19. Data came from immunoSEQ multiplex PCR; TCRdb stores just in-frame clones and leaves some out. The repertoire has 150,000 to 200,000 clones, approximately 86% of them found once; the top ten carry about 8.6%. The sequencing sample was made of peripheral blood. These receptors were taken from a man aged 45 to 65 with active or convalescent COVID-19.

This clone was seen once. This chain links TRBV30 with TRBJ2-3, with 7 positions matching TRBD1. Germline V gene lookup returns CDR1 GTSNPN and CDR2 SVGIG (reference sequence). This CDR3 comprises 14 residues. CDR3 sequence: CASSRGPSTDTQYF. The CDR3 nucleotides read TGTGCGTCCTCGAGGGGGCCTAGCACAGATACGCAGTATTTT.

This sequence joins TRBV27 and TRBJ1-5, with 7 bases matching TRBD1. The CDR3 has 14 residues. Per germline, CDR1 MNHEY and CDR2 SMNVEV (reference sequence). Losses at the gene ends were 1 base for V and 4 bases for J; bases not matched to a gene: 1. The CDR3 bases are TGTGCCAGCAGTTTATACAGGGGAAATCAGCCCCAGCATTTT. It codes for CASSLYRGNQPQHF.

The J gene is TRBJ2-5, the V gene TRBV29-1; no clear D gene. This CDR3 contains 13 residues. V shed 3 bases and J shed 5 bases, with 13 bases lying between them. Germline lookup yields CDR1 SQVTM and CDR2 ANQGSEA. The CDR3 loop reads CSVDLSVVETQYF. The CDR3 nucleotides are TGCAGCGTTGATCTATCCGTGGTGGAGACCCAGTACTTC.

Only a few counts were recorded for this clone. The chain has TRBV6-5 and TRBJ1-4; D remains unclear. CDR1 is MNHEY and CDR2 is SVGAGI in the germline V gene. V was shortened by 6 bases and J by 3 bases, with 11 bases between the two germline ends. The CDR3 totals 14 residues. CDR3 bases: TGTGCCAGCAGGCCCGCTGGAGCTAATGAAAAACTGTTTTTT. Protein sequence: CASRPAGANEKLFF.

This clone was observed a single time. The chain employs TRBV6-5 and TRBJ1-1; D gene unclear. Trimming left V 4 bases short and J 0 bases short, with 9 bases between. CDR3 length: 14 amino acids. Germline assignment: CDR1 MNHEY and CDR2 SVGAGI. Here the CDR3 DNA reads TGTGCCAGCAGTTCCGGAGTAATGAACACTGAAGCTTTCTTT. This codes for CASSSGVMNTEAFF.

The chain recombines TRBV7-6 with TRBJ1-4; 10 bases align to TRBD1. Germline V CDR1 and CDR2: SGHVS, FNYEAQ. With 1 base clipped from V and 7 bases from J, the junction kept 3 bases outside the gene matches. This CDR3 region has 15 residues. The DNA of the CDR3 is TGTGCCAGCAGCTTAGGACAGGGGGCGGGTGAAAAACTGTTTTTT. Translating it yields CASSLGQGAGEKLFF.

This chain joins TRBV28 and TRBJ2-7, with 7 bases that match TRBD2. V trimming: 5 bases; J trimming: 2 bases; junction bases outside the gene matches: 9. Germline V lookup: CDR1 MDHEN, CDR2 SYDVKM. This CDR3 contains 15 residues. CDR3: CASSGVSGGAYEQYF. Written as DNA, the CDR3 is TGTGCCAGCAGTGGTGTTTCGGGGGGTGCCTACGAGCAGTACTTC.

The chain couples TRBV2 to TRBJ2-7; TRBD2 is a possible D gene (6 bases). CDR1 is SNHLY, CDR2 FYNNEI, per germline. V gave up 7 bases and J gave up 7 bases, with 17 bases separating them. The CDR3 has 13 amino acids. In nucleotides, the CDR3 is TGTGCCAGCACGGGACTCCAGAGGCAGGAGCAGTACTTC. It encodes CASTGLQRQEQYF.

This clone was detected only a few times. The genes are TRBV29-1 and TRBJ1-2; a possible D gene is TRBD1 (5 bases). V lost 1 base to trimming and J lost 4 bases, with 13 bases between them. Germline-derived CDR1 and CDR2 are SQVTM and ANQGSEA. The CDR3 runs 14 residues. CDR3 amino acids: CSVEGRDEIYGYTF. For the CDR3, the DNA is TGCAGCGTTGAAGGCAGGGATGAGATCTATGGCTACACCTTC.

This clone occurred many times. V is TRBV24-1 and J is TRBJ2-1; 8 nucleotides agree with TRBD1. The CDR3 is made up of 16 amino acids. From germline, CDR1 is KGHDR and CDR2 SFDVKD. Germline trimming cut 3 bases from V and 5 bases from J; bases unmatched to any gene: 8. CDR3 nucleotides: TGTGCCACCAGTGATCGACAGGGGAAGGGGAACAATGAGCAGTTCTTC. Its translation is CATSDRQGKGNNEQFF.

This rearrangement joins TRBV3-1 (or the pseudogene TRBV3-2) to TRBJ1-4; a weak D match, TRBD1 (6 bases). The CDR3 runs to 16 residues. Trimming removed 2 bases at V and 1 base at J, with 11 bases between. From germline, CDR1 is LGHDT and CDR2 YNNKEL (reference sequence). CDR3 sequence reads: CASSQNKGGTNEKLFF. The CDR3 nucleotides read TGTGCCAGCAGCCAAAATAAAGGGGGAACTAATGAAAAACTGTTTTTT.

The V gene is TRBV30, the J gene TRBJ2-2, with a weak D call TRBD1 (5 bases). The CDR3 has 17 amino acids. V gave up 4 bases and J gave up 0 bases, with 18 bases separating them. CDR1 is GTSNPN and CDR2 is SVGIG in the germline V gene (reference sequence). CDR3 nucleotide sequence: TGTGCCTGGACCTCCGGGCAGGGTCCCCCGAACACCGGGGAGCTGTTTTTT. Protein: CAWTSGQGPPNTGELFF. Together with reference TRBV30 and TRBJ2-2, the CDR3 gives the full variable domain: SQTIHQWPATLVQPVGSPLSLECTVEGTSNPNLYWYRQAAGRGLQLLFYSVGIGQISSEVPQNLSASRPQDRQFILSSKKLLLSDSGFYLCAWTSGQGPPNTGELFFGEGSRLTVL.

This chain uses TRBV4-3 with TRBJ2-1; the match to TRBD1 covers 7 bases. The CDR3 has 16 residues. The J segment lost 3 bases and the V segment lost 1 base, leaving 6 bases of the junction unmatched. Germline values: CDR1 LGHNA, CDR2 YSLEER. CDR3 sequence (DNA): TGCGCCAGCAGCCAAGGGGGGCAGGGGGACTACAATGAGCAGTTCTTC. This sequence encodes CASSQGGQGDYNEQFF.

The V and J genes are TRBV3-1 (or the pseudogene TRBV3-2) and TRBJ2-3; D gene uncertain. The CDR3 extends over 15 amino acids. Germline CDR1 and CDR2: LGHDT and YNNKEL (reference sequence). V was shortened by 1 base and J by 2 bases, with 10 bases between the two germline ends. This CDR3 is CASSQVLGYTDTQYF. The CDR3 bases are TGTGCCAGCAGCCAAGTATTGGGCTACACAGATACGCAGTATTTT.

The chain couples TRBV11-3 to TRBJ1-6; D remains unclear. V lost 4 bases to trimming and J lost 9 bases, with 10 bases between them. The CDR3 extends over 13 amino acids. Germline CDR1 SGHNT, CDR2 YENEEA. In DNA form, the CDR3 reads TGTGCCAGCAGCTCAGGTCCTTCTTCACCCCTCCACTTT. This sequence encodes CASSSGPSSPLHF.

The chain links TRBV24-1 to TRBJ2-1; D might be TRBD2 (7 bases). The CDR3 covers 17 residues. The V end was cut by 4 bases, the J end by 8 bases, with 23 bases between. The germline V gene has CDR1 KGHDR and CDR2 SFDVKD. In DNA form, the CDR3 reads TGTGCCACCAGTGACCCAGGTTCGGCGGGGGCCGGGTATGAGCAGTTCTTC. Translating gives CATSDPGSAGAGYEQFF.

This clone turned up a few times. Other DNA variants within this sample encode the same CDR3. The J gene is TRBJ1-5, the V gene TRBV15; TRBD1 matches at 11 bases. The germline CDR1 and CDR2 sequences are LNHNV and YYDKDF (reference sequence). The CDR3 is made up of 17 amino acids. The J segment lost 5 bases and the V segment lost 0 bases, leaving 6 bases of the junction unmatched. CDR3 coding DNA: TGTGCCACCAGCAGAGATCCGCCGGGACAGGGGGATCAGCCCCAGCATTTT. Protein product: CATSRDPPGQGDQPQHF.